These 23 T cell receptor beta chains originate from one sample sequenced in a study of CD8 T cells in ankylosing spondylitis. Using its own MiXCR run on the 5' RACE reads, TCRdb lists one record per CDR3 protein. The sample gives under 55,000 distinct CDR3 sequences, roughly 7.4% of which show up once; roughly 8% is in the top ten. The sequencing sample was made of blood, either unsorted or a sorted T cell fraction (not recorded which). These receptors came from a female donor with ankylosing spondylitis or in good health (not recorded which).

This clonotype was observed at least ten times. The chain combines TRBV5-1 with TRBJ2-3; D remains unclear. The CDR3 runs 15 residues. V was shortened by 0 bases and J by 4 bases, with 12 bases between the two germline ends. CDR1 is SGHRS and CDR2 is YFSETQ in the germline V gene. CDR3 region: CASSLDGMAPDTQYF. CDR3 bases: TGCGCCAGCAGCTTGGACGGAATGGCTCCAGATACGCAGTATTTT. Supplemented by reference TRBV5-1 and TRBJ2-3, the full variable domain reads KAGVTQTPRYLIKTRGQQVTLSCSPISGHRSVSWYQQTPGQGLQFLFEYFSETQRNKGNFPGRFSGRQFSNSRSEMNVSTLELGDSALYLCASSLDGMAPDTQYFGPGTRLTVL.

There are many counts of this clonotype. CDR3 coding DNA: TGCAGTTCGGGGGGCCAGTTGACCTACAATGAGCAGTTCTTC. Protein product: CSSGGQLTYNEQFF. The rearrangement uses TRBV20-1 and TRBJ2-1, with D perhaps TRBD2 (7 bases). Per the germline V gene, CDR1 is DFQATT and CDR2 is SNEGSKA (reference sequence). Trimming took off 8 bases at V and 2 bases at J, with 16 bases between the two ends. This CDR3 contains 14 residues.

This clonotype has ten or more counts. The CDR3 here is CASIRGGRNTIYF. The CDR3 nucleotides are TGTGCCAGCATCAGGGGTGGTAGAAACACCATATATTTT. V gene TRBV28 combines with J gene TRBJ1-3; TRBD1 might be the D (6 bases). Trimming removed 7 bases at V and 5 bases at J, with 12 bases between. Germline-derived CDR1 and CDR2 are MDHEN and SYDVKM. CDR3 length: 13 amino acids. The entire variable domain, with the rest obtained from reference TRBV28 and TRBJ1-3, is as follows: DVKVTQSSRYLVKRTGEKVFLECVQDMDHENMFWYRQDPGLGLRLIYFSYDVKMKEKGDIPEGYSVSREKKERFSLILESASTNQTSMYLCASIRGGRNTIYFGEGSWLTVV.

This clonotype showed up many times. The chain combines TRBV5-1 with TRBJ2-5; D is possibly TRBD1 or TRBD2 (6 bases each). Trimming took 4 bases from V and 3 from J, leaving 16 bases between them. Germline values: CDR1 SGHRS, CDR2 YFSETQ. The length of the CDR3 is 15 residues. The DNA of the CDR3 is TGCGCCAGCAGCCCTTGGGGGGCAGGGGAAGAGACCCAGTACTTC. It specifies CASSPWGAGEETQYF. The whole variable domain, filled in from reference TRBV5-1 and TRBJ2-5, reads KAGVTQTPRYLIKTRGQQVTLSCSPISGHRSVSWYQQTPGQGLQFLFEYFSETQRNKGNFPGRFSGRQFSNSRSEMNVSTLELGDSALYLCASSPWGAGEETQYFGPGTRLLVL.

A few counts support this clonotype. The genes are TRBV3-1 and TRBJ1-1; 7 bases align to TRBD1. Germline V gene data show CDR1 as LGHDT and CDR2 as YNNKEL (reference sequence). With V trimmed by 7 bases and J by 3 bases, 2 bases remained unmatched. The CDR3 covers 12 residues. The chain's CDR3 is CASTDRDTEAFF. The CDR3 coding sequence is TGTGCCAGCACCGACAGGGACACTGAAGCTTTCTTT.

At least ten counts were recorded for this clonotype. DNA for the CDR3: TGCAGTGCTAGAGATCCGAGACAGATGGCAGGGGGGGGAAACACTGAAGCTTTCTTT. It yields the protein CSARDPRQMAGGGNTEAFF. The chain carries TRBV20-1 and TRBJ1-1; 7 nucleotides align to TRBD1. Germline CDR1 reads DFQATT; CDR2 reads SNEGSKA (reference sequence). J lost 2 bases, V lost 0 bases, and 18 bases had no gene match. CDR3 length: 19 residues.

There are many counts of this clonotype. V is TRBV7-6 and J is TRBJ1-5; tentative D call: TRBD1 (5 bases). CDR3 length equals 13 residues. V lost 5 bases and J 2 bases, leaving 7 bases between the germline ends. Germline V gene data show CDR1 as SGHVS and CDR2 as FNYEAQ. The CDR3 DNA sequence: TGTGCCAGCAGCAGGGGTGGCAATCAGCCCCAGCATTTT. Protein product: CASSRGGNQPQHF.

This clonotype was recorded many times. The chain links TRBV24-1 to TRBJ2-3, with 8 bases lining up with TRBD1. The CDR3 has 15 amino acids. Germline CDR1 is KGHDR and CDR2 is SFDVKD. V trimming: 3 bases; J trimming: 4 bases; junction bases outside the gene matches: 5. The CDR3 region has the DNA TGTGCCACCAGTGATGGACAGGGTCGCGCAGATACGCAGTATTTT. It translates to CATSDGQGRADTQYF.

There are many counts of this clonotype. J is TRBJ2-2 and V is TRBV29-1; tentatively, D is TRBD1 (5 bases). This CDR3 has 12 amino acids. The germline CDR1 and CDR2 sequences are SQVTM and ANQGSEA. Trimming stripped 4 bases from V and 5 bases from J, with 8 bases between. CDR3 protein: CSVVSGTGELFF. The CDR3 coding sequence is TGCAGCGTTGTGTCAGGGACCGGGGAGCTGTTTTTT.

This clonotype occurred many times. CDR3 in amino acids: CASSSTGRYTDTQYF. In DNA form, the CDR3 reads TGCGCCAGCAGCTCCACGGGACGGTACACAGATACGCAGTATTTT. V usage is TRBV5-1 and J usage is TRBJ2-3, with D perhaps given as TRBD1 or TRBD2 (5 bases each). V was pared by 3 bases and J by 2 bases, with 13 bases between. Germline V lookup: CDR1 SGHRS, CDR2 YFSETQ. The CDR3 length is 15 residues.

This clonotype showed up many times. The chain uses TRBV12-3 or TRBV12-4 and TRBJ1-2, with a weak D call TRBD1 (5 bases). Between the trimmed V and J ends, which lost 4 bases and 7 bases, there was a span of 19 bases. The CDR3 runs to 15 residues. CDR3 sequence reads: CASSSAGSVVGGYTF. CDR3 in DNA: TGTGCCAGCAGTTCCGCAGGGTCCGTAGTAGGTGGCTACACCTTC.

Ten or more counts support this clonotype. The chain links TRBV20-1 to TRBJ1-2, with a weak D call TRBD1 (5 bases). Looked up from germline, CDR1 is DFQATT and CDR2 is SNEGSKA (reference sequence). V lost 4 bases to trimming and J lost 4 bases, with 10 bases between them. The CDR3 totals 12 residues. The CDR3 DNA reads TGCAGTGCTATGCGGGGCCTCTATGGCTACACCTTC. It is translated as CSAMRGLYGYTF.

About this clonotype itself: The germline gene is not matched at one end of the junction; a read error may be the cause. The CDR3 here is CVSSLEPGGSYEQYF. For the CDR3, the DNA is TGTGTCAGCAGCTTAGAACCGGGGGGTTCCTACGAGCAGTACTTC. The V call is TRBV11-2, the J call TRBJ2-7, with 7 bases fitting TRBD2. This CDR3 comprises 15 residues. Germline CDR1 is SGHAT and CDR2 is FQNNGV.

The chain has TRBV11-1 and TRBJ2-3; perhaps D is TRBD1 or TRBD2 (5 bases each). Trimming took off 0 bases at V and 6 bases at J, with 7 bases between the two ends. The CDR3 has 13 residues. Germline CDR1 is SGHAT and CDR2 is FQDESV (reference sequence). The CDR3 region is CASSLAGADTQYF. DNA of the CDR3: TGTGCCAGCAGCTTAGCCGGGGCCGATACGCAGTATTTT.

This clonotype has a count of ten or more. The V call is TRBV5-1, the J call TRBJ2-1, with 9 positions matching TRBD1. Germline V gene sequence: CDR1 SGHRS, CDR2 YFSETQ. The CDR3 spans 15 residues. The V segment lost 4 bases and the J segment 7 bases; nucleotides outside the gene matches: 9. Here the CDR3 reads CASSGDLGQGNEQFF. The CDR3 DNA is TGCGCCAGCAGCGGGGACCTGGGACAGGGTAATGAGCAGTTCTTC.

This clonotype was counted ten times or more. The chain joins TRBV5-1 to TRBJ2-3; no firm D call. Trimming pared 3 bases from V and 4 bases from J, leaving 15 bases between. The CDR3 has 15 amino acids. The germline V gene has CDR1 SGHRS and CDR2 YFSETQ. CDR3 region: CASSSTPGFPDTQYF. CDR3 DNA sequence: TGCGCCAGCAGCTCGACCCCCGGGTTCCCAGATACGCAGTATTTT.

This clonotype was counted ten times or more. V and J are TRBV20-1 and TRBJ2-3; TRBD2 agrees at 13 bases. V trimming: 5 bases; J trimming: 8 bases; junction bases outside the gene matches: 13. Germline V gene data show CDR1 as DFQATT and CDR2 as SNEGSKA (reference sequence). The CDR3 totals 16 residues. The CDR3 DNA follows: TGCAGTGCTGCCCGACTAGCGGGGGGCAAAGAACCTACGCAGTATTTT. This translates into CSAARLAGGKEPTQYF.

This clonotype was counted ten times or more. The chain is built from TRBV20-1 and TRBJ2-3, with D tentatively TRBD2 (6 bases). Trimming removed 3 bases at V and 2 bases at J, with 12 bases between. The germline V gene has CDR1 DFQATT and CDR2 SNEGSKA (reference sequence). The CDR3 totals 14 residues. The CDR3, as DNA: TGCAGTGCTAGGGGACTTGCCAACACAGATACGCAGTATTTT. Translated: CSARGLANTDTQYF.

At least ten counts were recorded for this clonotype. The genes are TRBV20-1 and TRBJ2-5; the D is unclear. The germline V gene encodes CDR1 DFQATT and CDR2 SNEGSKA (reference sequence). CDR3 size: 12 residues. V lost 6 bases and J lost 2, with 10 bases in between. The CDR3 DNA reads as TGCAGTGCGGCAAGTGCACAAGAGACCCAGTACTTC. Translating it yields CSAASAQETQYF.

This chain's CDR3 is CASSQEGGGGYTF. The CDR3 nucleotides read TGCGCCAGCAGCCAAGAAGGAGGTGGCGGCTACACCTTC. The rearrangement joins TRBV4-3 to TRBJ1-2; D ambiguous. The ends were cut back, 0 bases at V and 8 bases at J, with 10 bases in the middle. The germline gives CDR1 LGHNA, CDR2 YSLEER. The CDR3 has 13 amino acids.

The sample holds many counts of this clonotype. The rearrangement uses TRBV5-1 and TRBJ1-1, with D unresolved. Germline values: CDR1 SGHRS, CDR2 YFSETQ. V dropped 0 bases and J dropped 1 base, with 7 bases sitting between them. CDR3 length equals 14 residues. The CDR3 loop reads CASSLAPANTEAFF. CDR3 sequence (DNA): TGCGCCAGCAGCTTGGCCCCCGCGAACACTGAAGCTTTCTTT.

This clonotype was picked up many times. The chain links TRBV20-1 to TRBJ1-1; 10 nucleotides match TRBD1. The CDR3 is made up of 17 amino acids. J lost 7 bases, V lost 0 bases, and 14 bases had no gene match. Germline CDR1 and CDR2: DFQATT and SNEGSKA (reference sequence). The CDR3 bases are TGCAGTGCTAGAGATAGATGGACAGGGGGTGGAGACGGTGAAGCTTTCTTT. Its translation: CSARDRWTGGGDGEAFF.

This clonotype turned up a few times. The genes are TRBV28 and TRBJ2-2, with D tentatively TRBD1 (6 bases). The germline CDR1 and CDR2 sequences are MDHEN and SYDVKM. V was clipped by 4 bases and J by 7 bases, with 7 bases between them. This CDR3 contains 12 residues. DNA for the CDR3: TGTGCCAGCAGTTGGACAGTCGGGGAGCTGTTTTTT. Protein: CASSWTVGELFF.